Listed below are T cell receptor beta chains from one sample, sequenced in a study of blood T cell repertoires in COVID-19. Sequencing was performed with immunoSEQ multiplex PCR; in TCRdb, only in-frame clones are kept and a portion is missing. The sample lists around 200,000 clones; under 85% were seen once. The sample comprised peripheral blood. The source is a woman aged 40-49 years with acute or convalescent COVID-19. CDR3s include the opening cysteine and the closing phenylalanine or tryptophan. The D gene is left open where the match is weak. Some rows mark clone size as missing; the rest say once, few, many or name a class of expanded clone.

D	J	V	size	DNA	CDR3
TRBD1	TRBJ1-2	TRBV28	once	TGTGCCAGCAGTTTCACAGGGGGCGGGGGCTACACCTTC	CASSFTGGGGYTF
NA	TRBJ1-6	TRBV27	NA	TGTGCCAGCAGCCTACAGGGAAATTACAATTCACCCCTCCACTTT	CASSLQGNYNSPLHF
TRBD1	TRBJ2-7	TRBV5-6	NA	TGTGCCAGCAGCTCCTGGGACAGGGGGTTTCGCGAGCAGTACTTC	CASSSWDRGFREQYF
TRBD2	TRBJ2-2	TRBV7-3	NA	TGTGCCAGCAGCTTAACGTGGCGGGGGGCGAACACCGGGGAGCTGTTTTTT	CASSLTWRGANTGELFF
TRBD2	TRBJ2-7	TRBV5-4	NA	TGTGCCAGCAGACTCGACGGGCTAGCGGGAGTCGAGCAGTACTTC	CASRLDGLAGVEQYF
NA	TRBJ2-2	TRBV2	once	TGTGCCAGCAAGGGCAGGGGGGACACCGGGGAGCTGTTTTTT	CASKGRGDTGELFF
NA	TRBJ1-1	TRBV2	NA	TGTGCCAGCAGTCGAGAGCAGAACACTGAAGCTTTCTTT	CASSREQNTEAFF
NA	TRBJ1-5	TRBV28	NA	TGTGCCAGCAGCCCGCCGGGGTATAGCAATCAGCCCCAGCATTTT	CASSPPGYSNQPQHF
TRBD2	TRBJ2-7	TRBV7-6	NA	TGTGCCAACCCACTAGCGGGGGCACCATCCTACGAGCAGTACTTC	CANPLAGAPSYEQYF
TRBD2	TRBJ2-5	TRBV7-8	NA	TGTGCCAGCAGCAGAAGCGGGGGGAGGACGGAGACCCAGTACTTC	CASSRSGGRTETQYF
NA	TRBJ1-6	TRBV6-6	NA	TGTGCCAGCAGTGATTACAGGGACTCACCCCTCCACTTT	CASSDYRDSPLHF
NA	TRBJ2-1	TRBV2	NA	TGTGCCAGCAGGTTCAGCAGGGACAATGAGCAGTTCTTC	CASRFSRDNEQFF
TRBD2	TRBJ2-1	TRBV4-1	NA	TGCGCCAGCAGCCAAGACCCTAGCGGGAGAAGTAATGAGCAGTTCTTC	CASSQDPSGRSNEQFF
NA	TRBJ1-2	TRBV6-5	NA	TGTGCCAGCTCCGGCGGCCGGGGAAGCGGCTACACCTTC	CASSGGRGSGYTF
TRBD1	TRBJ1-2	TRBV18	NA	TGTGCCAGCTCACCAATCCCCGGGACAGGTTATGGCTACACCTTC	CASSPIPGTGYGYTF
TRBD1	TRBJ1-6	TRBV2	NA	TGTGCCAGCAGTGATGACAGGGCAAACTATAATTCACCCCTCCACTTT	CASSDDRANYNSPLHF
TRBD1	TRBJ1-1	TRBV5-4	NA	TGTGCCAGCAGCTCGGGGGGACAGGAATGGGACACTGAAGCTTTCTTT	CASSSGGQEWDTEAFF
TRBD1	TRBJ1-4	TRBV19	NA	TGTGCCAGTAGTATAGTTCCAGGGGGCTATGCAACTAATGAAAAACTGTTTTTT	CASSIVPGGYATNEKLFF
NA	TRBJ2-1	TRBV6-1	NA	TGTGCCAGCAGTGAAAGTACTAGGAGTGAGCAGTTCTTC	CASSESTRSEQFF
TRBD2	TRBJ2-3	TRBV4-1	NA	TGCGCCAGCGGTTTTCGAGCGGGAGCGACGGATACGCAGTATTTT	CASGFRAGATDTQYF
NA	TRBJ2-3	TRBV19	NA	TGTGCCAGTAGTCCTCGGGGGACAGTGAACCCCACAGATACGCAGTATTTT	CASSPRGTVNPTDTQYF
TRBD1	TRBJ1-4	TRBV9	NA	TGTGCCAGCAGCGCACAGGGGTGGGATGAAAAACTGTTTTTT	CASSAQGWDEKLFF
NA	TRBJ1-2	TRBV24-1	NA	TGTGCCACCAGTGATTTGAACAGAGCTTATGGCTACACCTTC	CATSDLNRAYGYTF
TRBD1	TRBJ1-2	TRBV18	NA	TGTGCCAGCAAAGGGACAGTCTTCGGCTATGGCTACACCTTC	CASKGTVFGYGYTF
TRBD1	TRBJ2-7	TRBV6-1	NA	TGTGCCAGCAGTGAAAGGGACAGGGAAACCTACGAGCAGTACTTC	CASSERDRETYEQYF
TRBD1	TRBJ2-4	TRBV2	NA	TGTGCCAGCTACGGGACAGGATACAAAAACATTCAGTACTTC	CASYGTGYKNIQYF
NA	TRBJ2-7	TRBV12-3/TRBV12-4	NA	TGTGCCAGCAGTTTAGCTTCCAGGAGGGAGCAGTGCTTC	CASSLASRREQCF
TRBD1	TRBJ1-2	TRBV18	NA	TGTGCCAGCTCACCGCGGACAGGGGATTATGGCTACACCTTC	CASSPRTGDYGYTF
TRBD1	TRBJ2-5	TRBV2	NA	TGTGCCAGCAGTGAATGGACAGGGGAGACCCAGTACTTC	CASSEWTGETQYF
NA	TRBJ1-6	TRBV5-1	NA	TGCGCCAGCAGCTTGGATCCGGGGGTCGGGTCACCCCTCCACTTT	CASSLDPGVGSPLHF
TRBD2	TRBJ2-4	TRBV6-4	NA	TGTGCCAGCAGTGAGGGGGGGGCCAAAAACATTCAGTACTTC	CASSEGGAKNIQYF
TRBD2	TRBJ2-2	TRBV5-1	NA	TGCGCCAGCAGCCCGGGTGGCGGGGGGGCCACCGGGGAGCTGTTTTTT	CASSPGGGGATGELFF
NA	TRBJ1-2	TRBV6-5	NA	TGTGCCAGCAGTTCGGTCCTAAACTATGGCTACACCTTC	CASSSVLNYGYTF